This passage covers 17 T cell receptor beta chains from one sample sequenced in a study of regulatory dendritic cells for organ transplantation. The data were produced by immunoSEQ multiplex PCR, yet TCRdb's version contains in-frame clones alone and is incomplete. The sample yields about 38,000 clones, over 80% seen once. The sample consisted of naive CD8+ T cells from blood. Noted subset: CD45RA+ naive T cells. All receptors derive from a human donor in good health.

V and J are TRBV5-4 and TRBJ2-1; D call uncertain. CDR3 length: 12 residues. The germline CDR1 and CDR2 sequences are SGHNT and YYREEE (reference sequence). V shed 2 bases and J shed 10 bases, with 10 bases lying between them. CDR3 sequence reads: CASSFGSIEQFF. The DNA for the CDR3 is TGTGCCAGCAGCTTTGGGTCCATAGAGCAGTTCTTC.

In this sample, this clone turned up once. This chain joins TRBV5-8 and TRBJ2-3; D is unclear. Per germline, CDR1 SGHTS and CDR2 YDEGEE. V was clipped by 7 bases and J by 1 base, with 19 bases between them. This CDR3 is built from 16 residues. The CDR3 sequence: CASSTGSLVGTDTQYF. CDR3 coding DNA: TGTGCCAGCTCCACCGGATCCCTCGTGGGCACAGATACGCAGTATTTT.

Note on this clone: One end of the junction is discordant with germline, which a read error may explain. The chain links TRBV7-7 to TRBJ1-3; no definite D call. From germline, CDR1 is SSHAT and CDR2 FNYEAQ (reference sequence). The CDR3 length is 15 residues. This chain's CDR3 is CASSRDKSSGNTIYF. CDR3 nucleotide sequence: TGTGCTAGCAGCCGAGACAAAAGCTCTGGAAACACCATATATTTT.

V usage is TRBV10-3 and J usage is TRBJ2-3, with TRBD1 as a possible D gene (5 bases). Germline CDR1 ENHRY, CDR2 SYGVKD. CDR3 length: 16 residues. Between the trimmed V and J ends, which lost 3 bases and 6 bases, there was a span of 19 bases. The CDR3: CAISDELTGLADTQYF. The DNA for the CDR3 is TGTGCCATCAGTGATGAACTCACAGGCTTAGCCGATACGCAGTATTTT.

The rearrangement links TRBV11-1 to TRBJ1-1; maybe TRBD1 (5 bases). The CDR3 covers 14 residues. CDR1 and CDR2 (germline): SGHAT, FQDESV (reference sequence). V shed 2 bases and J shed 5 bases, with 12 bases lying between them. This CDR3 reads CASSLRVGGTEAFF. For the CDR3, the DNA is TGTGCCAGCAGCTTACGGGTTGGGGGGACTGAAGCTTTCTTT.

The rearrangement joins TRBV7-3 to TRBJ2-7, with TRBD1 identical over 8 bases. V was pared by 0 bases and J by 2 bases, with 3 bases of the junction left unmatched. Germline lookup yields CDR1 SGHTA and CDR2 FQGTGA. The CDR3 spans 15 residues. The CDR3, as DNA: TGTGCCAGCAGCTTAACCCAGGGGGCTACCTACGAGCAGTACTTC. Encoded protein: CASSLTQGATYEQYF.

The chain carries TRBV27 and TRBJ2-1; 8 bases map to TRBD2. Trimming took 6 bases from V and 2 from J; bases not matched to a gene: 6. The CDR3 spans 15 residues. Germline assignment: CDR1 MNHEY and CDR2 SMNVEV (reference sequence). CDR3 residues: CASSLAGTTYNEQFF. CDR3 in DNA: TGTGCCAGCAGCCTAGCGGGCACCACCTACAATGAGCAGTTCTTC.

The table lists this clone with a few counts. This chain links TRBV7-9 with TRBJ1-1; D is uncertain. Between the trimmed V and J ends, which lost 3 bases and 6 bases, there was a span of 8 bases. Germline loops: CDR1 SEHNR, CDR2 FQNEAQ (reference sequence). This CDR3 has 12 residues. CDR3 in amino acids: CASSFEGAEAFF. CDR3 nucleotides: TGTGCCAGCAGCTTCGAGGGCGCTGAAGCTTTCTTT.

The rearrangement joins TRBV15 to TRBJ2-7; 12 nucleotides line up with TRBD2. The germline V gene encodes CDR1 LNHNV and CDR2 YYDKDF (reference sequence). The CDR3 has 16 residues. J lost 4 bases, V lost 0 bases, and 4 bases had no gene match. CDR3 region: CATSRDRTSGTYEQYF. DNA for the CDR3: TGTGCCACCAGCAGAGACCGGACTAGCGGGACATACGAGCAGTACTTC.

The chain carries TRBV5-1 and TRBJ2-7; D ambiguous. The V gene lost 1 base and the J gene lost 3 bases, with 11 bases spanning the gap. This CDR3 is 14 amino acids long. The germline V gene encodes CDR1 SGHRS and CDR2 YFSETQ. The CDR3 DNA sequence: TGCGCCAGCAGCTTGAAAAAGGGTTACTACGAGCAGTACTTC. Translation: CASSLKKGYYEQYF.

The chain couples TRBV27 to TRBJ2-1, with 8 bases lining up with TRBD1. CDR3 length: 15 amino acids. The germline gives CDR1 MNHEY, CDR2 SMNVEV (reference sequence). Losses at the gene ends were 5 bases for V and 10 bases for J; bases not matched to a gene: 13. In nucleotides, the CDR3 is TGTGCCAGCAGTCCTCCGGGACAGGCCCTAAGGGAGCAGTTCTTC. It encodes CASSPPGQALREQFF.

The genes are TRBV4-1 and TRBJ1-5, with a possible D match to TRBD1 (5 bases). Germline loops: CDR1 MGHRA, CDR2 YSYEKL. V dropped 2 bases and J dropped 4 bases, with 12 bases sitting between them. The CDR3 length is 15 residues. For the CDR3, the DNA is TGCGCCAGCAGCCAATGGTGGGAGGGGAATCAGCCCCAGCATTTT. It is translated as CASSQWWEGNQPQHF.

V usage is TRBV6-5 and J usage is TRBJ2-7; the D gene could be TRBD1 or TRBD2 (5 bases each). Germline V gene data show CDR1 as MNHEY and CDR2 as SVGAGI. The ends were cut back, 2 bases at V and 1 base at J, with 9 bases in the middle. This CDR3 has 14 residues. The CDR3 spells CASSYGDGSYEQYF. In nucleotides, the CDR3 is TGTGCCAGCAGTTACGGGGACGGGTCCTACGAGCAGTACTTC.

This clone was recorded a few times. The chain uses TRBV2 and TRBJ1-2; no clear D. The CDR3 has 12 residues. V was clipped by 6 bases and J by 4 bases, with 9 bases between them. Germline V gives CDR1 SNHLY, CDR2 FYNNEI. CDR3 sequence (DNA): TGTGCCAGCAGAGAGCCGTTCTATGGCTACACCTTC. Translated: CASREPFYGYTF.

This sequence joins TRBV30 and TRBJ2-7, with 9 bases lining up with TRBD2. V lost 0 bases to trimming and J lost 3 bases; unmatched junction nucleotides: 0. The CDR3 loop spans 13 amino acids. Germline V lookup: CDR1 GTSNPN, CDR2 SVGIG (reference sequence). The DNA of the CDR3 is TGTGCCTGGAGTGTACTAGCGGGCTACGAGCAGTACTTC. The encoded protein is CAWSVLAGYEQYF.

V and J are TRBV28 and TRBJ1-5; D not certain. The length of the CDR3 is 15 residues. V gave up 2 bases and J gave up 1 base, with 9 bases separating them. Per germline, CDR1 MDHEN and CDR2 SYDVKM. CDR3 region: CASSLVEGSNQPQHF. The CDR3, as DNA: TGTGCCAGCAGTTTAGTCGAAGGGAGCAATCAGCCCCAGCATTTT.

The chain combines TRBV9 with TRBJ2-7; 7 bases are shared with TRBD1. Per the germline V gene, CDR1 is SGDLS and CDR2 is YYNGEE. The CDR3 totals 15 residues. V gave up 3 bases and J gave up 2 bases; unmatched junction bases: 8. The CDR3 nucleotides are TGTGCCAGCAGCGGGGGGACAGAAACCACCTACGAGCAGTACTTC. Translated: CASSGGTETTYEQYF.